Below are 5 T cell receptor beta chains sequenced from a single sample in a study of T-cell reconstitution after alpha-beta-depleted transplantation in children. It was with unique molecular identifiers that the TCRbeta library was prepared. One entry per CDR3 protein, called by TCRdb with MiXCR from the PCR reads. The repertoire holds just over 200,000 distinct CDR3 sequences, with 8.4% as singletons. The source was PBMCs, mostly from graft donor cells, collected 360 days after TCRalphabeta/CD19-depleted stem cell transplant. These receptors were taken from a male patient aged 2 to 10 who had a stem cell transplant for acute myeloid leukemia, so the T cells may come from the graft donor.

Written as DNA, the CDR3 is TGTGCCAGCAGCTTTACCAGGGTGGGGGAGCTGTTTTTT. Encoded protein: CASSFTRVGELFF. The V call is TRBV9, the J call TRBJ2-2, with TRBD1 as a possible D gene (5 bases). V lost 4 bases and J lost 8, with 12 bases in between. The germline gives CDR1 SGDLS, CDR2 YYNGEE. The CDR3 sequence is 13 residues long.

This clonotype has just a few counts. This sequence joins TRBV5-1 and TRBJ2-5; D not resolved. This CDR3 is 12 amino acids long. From germline, CDR1 is SGHRS and CDR2 YFSETQ. Trimming stripped 4 bases from V and 3 bases from J, with 7 bases between. Here the CDR3 reads CASSPDEETQYF. CDR3 nucleotides: TGCGCCAGCAGCCCGGACGAAGAGACCCAGTACTTC.

The sample holds a few counts of this clonotype. The rearrangement uses TRBV20-1 and TRBJ2-5; 9 bases align to TRBD2. The CDR3 is 14 amino acids. Germline loops: CDR1 DFQATT, CDR2 SNEGSKA (reference sequence). Germline trimming cut 2 bases from V and 3 bases from J; bases unmatched to any gene: 4. The CDR3 DNA is TGCAGTGCTAGACTAGCGGGACCCGAAGAGACCCAGTACTTC. This sequence encodes CSARLAGPEETQYF.

This clonotype appeared many times. The chain is built from TRBV12-3 or TRBV12-4 and TRBJ2-7; a weak D match, TRBD1 (6 bases). The CDR3 covers 13 residues. Trimming removed 6 bases from V and 3 bases from J, with 12 bases in between. This chain's CDR3 is CASSARGHYEQYF. In DNA form, the CDR3 reads TGTGCCAGCAGCGCCAGGGGCCACTACGAGCAGTACTTC.

This sequence joins TRBV9 and TRBJ1-1, with D unresolved. This CDR3 comprises 14 residues. V lost 3 bases, J lost 0 bases, and 9 bases lay in between. CDR1 is SGDLS, CDR2 YYNGEE, per germline. Here the CDR3 reads CASSGPSMNTEAFF. Here the CDR3 DNA reads TGTGCCAGCAGCGGACCCTCCATGAACACTGAAGCTTTCTTT.